This TCR beta chain was identified in a study of shared clonotypes between healthy human individuals. Together with CD45RO+ cells, CCR7-negative CD45RA+ TemRA cells were included in CD8 memory. As concerns this clone: The target antigen is unknown.

CDR1 and CDR2 (germline): MNHEY, SVGAGI. V gave up 7 bases and J gave up 2 bases, with 9 bases separating them. The CDR3 totals 13 residues. Points from the study as a whole: Researchers found naive subsets generally carried larger estimated richness than memory subsets. Sequencing depth was predicted to influence how clonotypes are shared among donors.

The deep-level immunoSEQ assay was used. The assay was immunoSEQ multiplex PCR, and TCRdb's table has in-frame clones only and misses some. Seen here are approximately 350,000 clones, 95% to 97% observed once, and the top ten hold 0.25% to 0.35%. The chain carries TRBV6-5 and TRBJ2-1, with D unresolved. Sequencing was performed on memory CD8+ T cells sorted from blood. Subset defined: CD45RO+ cells pooled with CCR7-negative TemRA cells. This TCR was recovered from a man aged 25-40 years in good health. The CDR3: CASTYWPYNEQFF. CDR3 sequence (DNA): TGTGCCAGCACCTACTGGCCCTACAATGAGCAGTTCTTC.